Sequencing of this TCR beta chain was carried out in a study of post-analysis software for immune sequencing data. Study observations and caveats: Under F measure analysis, samples from one preparation batch co-clustered strongly. Relative to controls, patients had a few TRBV segments at higher frequency, with TRBV5-6, TRBV5-1 and TRBV20-1 among these.

V lost 5 bases, J lost 2 bases, and 24 bases lay in between. The CDR3 extends over 18 amino acids. Germline CDR1 is SEHNR and CDR2 is FQNEAQ (reference sequence). This clonotype was found a few times. What it recognizes is unknown. Sequencing libraries made from TCR beta cDNA carried unique molecular identifiers. The yield from approximately 1 to 10 million T cells was about 500,000 cDNA molecules in total. TCRdb re-called the PCR reads through MiXCR, storing one row per CDR3 protein. The data show fewer than 550,000 distinct CDR3 sequences, 30% to 40% seen once. V gene TRBV7-9 combines with J gene TRBJ2-5; no definite D call. This receptor was taken from a girl aged 2-17 years with multiple sclerosis. What was sequenced was blood. The CDR3 reads CASSPTTRIPTRQETQYF. In DNA, the CDR3 is TGTGCCAGCAGCCCCACCACGCGGATCCCGACCCGGCAAGAGACCCAGTACTTC.